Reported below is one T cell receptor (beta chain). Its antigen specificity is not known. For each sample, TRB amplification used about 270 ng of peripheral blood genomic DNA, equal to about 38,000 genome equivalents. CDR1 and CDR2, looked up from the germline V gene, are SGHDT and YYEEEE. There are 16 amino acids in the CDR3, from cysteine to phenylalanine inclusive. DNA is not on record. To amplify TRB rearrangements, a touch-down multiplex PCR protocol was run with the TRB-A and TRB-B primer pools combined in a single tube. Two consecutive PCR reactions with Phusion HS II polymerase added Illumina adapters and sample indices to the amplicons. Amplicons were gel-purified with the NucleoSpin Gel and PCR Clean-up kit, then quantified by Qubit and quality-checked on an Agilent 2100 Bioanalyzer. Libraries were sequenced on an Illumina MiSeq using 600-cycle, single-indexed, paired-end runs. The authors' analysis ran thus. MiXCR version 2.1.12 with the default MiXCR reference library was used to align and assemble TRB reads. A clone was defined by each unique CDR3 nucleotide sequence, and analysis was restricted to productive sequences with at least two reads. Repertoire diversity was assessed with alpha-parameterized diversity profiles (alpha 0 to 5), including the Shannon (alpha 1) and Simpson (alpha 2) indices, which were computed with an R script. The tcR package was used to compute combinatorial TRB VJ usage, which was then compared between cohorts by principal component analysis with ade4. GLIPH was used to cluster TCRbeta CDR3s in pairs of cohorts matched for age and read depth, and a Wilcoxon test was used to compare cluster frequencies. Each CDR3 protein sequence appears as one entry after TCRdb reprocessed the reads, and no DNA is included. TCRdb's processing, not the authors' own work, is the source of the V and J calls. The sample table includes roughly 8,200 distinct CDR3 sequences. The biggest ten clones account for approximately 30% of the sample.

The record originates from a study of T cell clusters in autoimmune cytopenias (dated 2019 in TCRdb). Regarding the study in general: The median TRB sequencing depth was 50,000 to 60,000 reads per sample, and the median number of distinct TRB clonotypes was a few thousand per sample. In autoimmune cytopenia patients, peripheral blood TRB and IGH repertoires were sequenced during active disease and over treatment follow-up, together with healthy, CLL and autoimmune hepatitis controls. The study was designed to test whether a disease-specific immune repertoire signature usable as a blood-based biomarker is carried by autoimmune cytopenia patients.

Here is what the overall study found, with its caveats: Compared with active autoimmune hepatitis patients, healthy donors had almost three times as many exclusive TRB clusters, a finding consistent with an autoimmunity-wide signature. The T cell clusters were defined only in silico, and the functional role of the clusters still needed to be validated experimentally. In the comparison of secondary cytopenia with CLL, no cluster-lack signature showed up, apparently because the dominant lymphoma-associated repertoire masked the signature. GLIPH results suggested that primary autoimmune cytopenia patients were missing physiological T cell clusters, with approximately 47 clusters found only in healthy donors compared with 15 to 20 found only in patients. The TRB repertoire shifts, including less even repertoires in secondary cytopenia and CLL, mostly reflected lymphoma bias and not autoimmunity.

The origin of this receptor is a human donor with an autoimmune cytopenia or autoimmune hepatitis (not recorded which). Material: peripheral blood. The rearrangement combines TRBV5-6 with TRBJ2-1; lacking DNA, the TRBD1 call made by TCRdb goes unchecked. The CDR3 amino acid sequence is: CASSWKGQGAYNEQFF.